Listed here are 9 T cell receptor beta chains from one sample, sequenced in a study of T cells expressing NK-cell markers. TCRdb re-called the 5' RACE reads; every CDR3 protein appears as one record, without DNA. Its clone listing holds roughly 450,000 distinct CDR3 sequences. The sample was blood T cells: a sorted CD56 or NKG2C T cell subset, CD4+ or CD8+ T cells, or bulk PBMC T cells (not recorded which). The receptors were gathered from a woman aged 45 to 65 in good health.

The chain combines TRBV27 with TRBJ2-4; absent DNA, TCRdb's TRBD1 call cannot be checked. Germline CDR1 reads MNHEY; CDR2 reads SMNVEV (reference sequence). The CDR3 covers 16 residues. The CDR3 sequence: CASSSQLMGGKNIQYF.

The chain couples TRBV7-9 to TRBJ2-1; TCRdb's D call, TRBD1, is unchecked because there is no DNA. This CDR3 is 12 amino acids long. Germline CDR1 SEHNR, CDR2 FQNEAQ (reference sequence). CDR3 region: CASSKDRGTQFF.

The gene calls are TRBV2 and TRBJ1-5; TCRdb's assignment of TRBD1 cannot be checked, as there is no DNA. This CDR3 contains 15 residues. Germline CDR1 SNHLY, CDR2 FYNNEI. CDR3 region: CASSTPGTGLQPQHF.

This chain joins TRBV12-3 or TRBV12-4 and TRBJ2-5; with no DNA, the TCRdb D assignment of TRBD2 cannot be verified. The CDR3 is 17 residues long. The CDR3 region is CASSLDLLREVAETQYF.

The chain is built from TRBV20-1 and TRBJ2-1. The germline V gene encodes CDR1 DFQATT and CDR2 SNEGSKA (reference sequence). This CDR3 is 14 amino acids long. Here the CDR3 reads CSASLVSKVNEQFF.

The chain joins TRBV7-2 to TRBJ2-1. CDR1 and CDR2 (germline): SGHTA, FQGNSA. The CDR3 length is 12 residues. The CDR3 loop is CASSLFTNEQFF.

The gene calls are TRBV9 and TRBJ2-5; TCRdb designates TRBD2, a call that cannot be tested without DNA. Germline V gives CDR1 SGDLS, CDR2 YYNGEE. CDR3 length equals 16 residues. CDR3: CASSPLGGGPEETQYF.

The rearrangement uses TRBV6-6 and TRBJ2-1; TCRdb calls TRBD2, which cannot be checked without DNA. The CDR3 runs 14 residues. CDR1 is MNHNY and CDR2 is SVGAGI in the germline V gene (reference sequence). CDR3 region: CASSYEDRLAEQFF.

V is TRBV27 and J is TRBJ1-2. The CDR3 totals 15 residues. Germline V CDR1 and CDR2: MNHEY, SMNVEV (reference sequence). This chain's CDR3 is CASSLLGVLGYGYTF.